The 30 T cell receptor beta chains given below trace back to one sample, sequenced in a study of blood T cell repertoires in COVID-19. Profiling relied on immunoSEQ multiplex PCR, and the TCRdb table lists in-frame clones only, not all of them. The sample includes some 250,000 clones, 80% to 90% seen only once; the top ten take just over 8.5%. Sequenced: peripheral blood. The origin of the receptors is a man aged 35-49 years with active or convalescent COVID-19.

V and J are TRBV6-5 and TRBJ1-2; D not certain. The CDR3 consists of 15 residues. V dropped 6 bases and J dropped 6 bases, with 20 bases sitting between them. CDR1 is MNHEY, CDR2 SVGAGI, per germline. DNA of the CDR3: TGTGCCAGCAGCCTATATGTGGTCGCTACGGATGGCTACACCTTC. Its protein product is CASSLYVVATDGYTF.

CDR3 region: CASSQVWPGPYEQYF. CDR3 DNA: TGCGCCAGCAGCCAAGTGTGGCCGGGTCCTTACGAGCAGTACTTC. The chain uses TRBV4-1 and TRBJ2-7; D is ambiguous. V lost 1 base and J lost 4, with 14 bases in between. CDR1 is MGHRA and CDR2 is YSYEKL in the germline V gene. This CDR3 is 15 amino acids long.

This clone was detected once. CDR3 amino acids: CASTTGNGVGSPLHF. CDR3 sequence (DNA): TGTGCCAGTACTACCGGGAACGGGGTTGGATCACCCCTCCACTTT. The chain couples TRBV19 to TRBJ1-6; D not certain. Between the trimmed V and J ends, which lost 7 bases and 10 bases, there was a span of 20 bases. CDR3 length: 15 amino acids. CDR1 is LNHDA, CDR2 SQIVND, per germline (reference sequence).

V and J are TRBV5-4 and TRBJ2-7, with 12 bases matching TRBD2. The CDR3 runs 16 residues. Losses at the gene ends were 4 bases for V and 3 bases for J; bases not matched to a gene: 8. Germline values: CDR1 SGHNT, CDR2 YYREEE (reference sequence). The CDR3 sequence: CASSPGTSGLHYEQYF. CDR3 in DNA: TGTGCCAGCAGCCCAGGGACTAGCGGGTTACACTACGAGCAGTACTTC. Filled out from reference TRBV5-4 and TRBJ2-7, the complete variable domain reads ETGVTQSPTHLIKTRGQQVTLRCSSQSGHNTVSWYQQALGQGPQFIFQYYREEENGRGNFPPRFSGLQFPNYSSELNVNALELDDSALYLCASSPGTSGLHYEQYFGPGTRLTVT.

CDR3 DNA sequence: TGCGCCAGCAGCCAATTAATAGCTTTAAGACAGGGTGTGGGCTACACCTTC. Translated: CASSQLIALRQGVGYTF. V gene TRBV4-1 combines with J gene TRBJ1-2; TRBD1 agrees at 7 bases. The CDR3 length is 17 residues. With V trimmed by 2 bases and J by 8 bases, 17 bases remained unmatched. Per germline, CDR1 MGHRA and CDR2 YSYEKL.

In DNA form, the CDR3 reads TGTGCCAGCAGCTCCCCGGCGGGTAAGGGGAACACTGAAGCTTTCTTT. This translates into CASSSPAGKGNTEAFF. The chain carries TRBV5-6 and TRBJ1-1; no reliable D call. The germline CDR1 and CDR2 sequences are SGHDT and YYEEEE. V lost 3 bases to trimming and J lost 1 base, with 16 bases between them. This CDR3 spans 16 amino acids.

In DNA form, the CDR3 reads TGTGCCAGCAGCTTAGCTCTGAGACACCATACCTACGAGCAGTACTTC. Translated, it gives CASSLALRHHTYEQYF. The chain joins TRBV7-8 to TRBJ2-7; no firm D call. This CDR3 is built from 16 residues. V was pared by 0 bases and J by 2 bases, with 14 bases between. The germline V gene has CDR1 SGHVS and CDR2 FQNEAQ.

The chain combines TRBV29-1 with TRBJ2-5; D might be TRBD2 (6 bases). The V and J ends lost 1 base and 5 bases respectively, with 11 bases between them. CDR1 SQVTM and CDR2 ANQGSEA come from the germline V gene. The CDR3 spans 13 residues. The CDR3 reads CSVEVGGAETQYF. CDR3 nucleotide sequence: TGCAGCGTTGAAGTCGGCGGGGCCGAGACCCAGTACTTC.

The genes are TRBV6-5 and TRBJ2-2, with D tentatively TRBD2 (7 bases). V was pared by 7 bases and J by 6 bases, with 12 bases between. CDR3 size: 13 residues. Germline values: CDR1 MNHEY, CDR2 SVGAGI. DNA of the CDR3: TGTGCCAGCACCCGGGGGGCGTCCGGGGAGCTGTTTTTT. This codes for CASTRGASGELFF.

This clone was seen once. This chain joins TRBV2 and TRBJ1-2; D call uncertain. The CDR3 contains 14 residues. V lost 6 bases to trimming and J lost 3 bases, with 14 bases between them. Germline V lookup: CDR1 SNHLY, CDR2 FYNNEI. As DNA, the CDR3 is TGTGCCAGCAGAACCGGAGGGTTGGACTATGGCTACACCTTC. It encodes CASRTGGLDYGYTF.

The genes are TRBV19 and TRBJ2-2; possibly TRBD2 for D (7 bases). Trimming cost V 4 bases and J 6 bases, with 15 bases left between them. CDR1 is LNHDA and CDR2 is SQIVND in the germline V gene (reference sequence). The CDR3 length is 15 residues. The CDR3 sequence is CASSRGGGRAGELFF. The CDR3 nucleotides read TGTGCCAGTAGTAGGGGAGGGGGTAGGGCCGGGGAGCTGTTTTTT.

About this clone: Within the sample, other DNA sequences also encode this same CDR3. The CDR3 sequence: CASSPGADQPQHF. In nucleotides, the CDR3 is TGTGCCAGCTCACCCGGAGCCGATCAGCCCCAGCATTTT. V usage is TRBV18 and J usage is TRBJ1-5; the D is unclear. V lost 3 bases, J lost 5 bases, and 8 bases lay in between. Looked up from germline, CDR1 is KGHSH and CDR2 is LQKENI. CDR3 length: 13 amino acids.

The chain carries TRBV18 and TRBJ2-7; TRBD2 is a possible D gene (6 bases). Trimming stripped 3 bases from V and 0 bases from J, with 9 bases between. This CDR3 comprises 14 residues. Germline values: CDR1 KGHSH, CDR2 LQKENI. The CDR3 spells CASSPGLTSYEQYF. In DNA, the CDR3 is TGTGCCAGCTCACCGGGACTGACCTCCTACGAGCAGTACTTC.

The chain joins TRBV4-3 to TRBJ2-1; 9 bases fit TRBD2. V gave up 0 bases and J gave up 7 bases; unmatched junction bases: 7. Germline values: CDR1 LGHNA, CDR2 YSLEER. The CDR3 has 16 amino acids. The DNA of the CDR3 is TGCGCCAGCAGCCAAGATAGTAGCGGGGGCCCAAATGAGCAGTTCTTC. The encoded protein is CASSQDSSGGPNEQFF.

The CDR3 DNA follows: TGTGCCAGCAGCCCTCGTAGCGGGGGCAACACAGATACGCAGTATTTT. It is translated as CASSPRSGGNTDTQYF. The chain carries TRBV7-9 and TRBJ2-3, with 9 bases fitting TRBD2. Germline CDR1 and CDR2: SEHNR and FQNEAQ (reference sequence). The CDR3 sequence is 16 residues long. Germline trimming cut 5 bases from V and 2 bases from J; bases unmatched to any gene: 8.

This chain joins TRBV12-5 and TRBJ2-5; the match to TRBD1 covers 9 bases. Germline-derived CDR1 and CDR2 are LGHNT and FRNRAP. The CDR3 covers 14 residues. Trimming removed 3 bases from V and 6 bases from J; junction bases left unmatched: 5. This chain's CDR3 is CASGLTGGGKTQYF. As DNA, the CDR3 is TGTGCTAGTGGTTTAACAGGGGGCGGAAAGACCCAGTACTTC.

The chain links TRBV27 to TRBJ1-6, with D maybe TRBD1 (5 bases). The germline V and J ends were trimmed by 5 bases and 8 bases, with 13 bases remaining between them. The CDR3 is 14 amino acids. Per the germline V gene, CDR1 is MNHEY and CDR2 is SMNVEV (reference sequence). DNA for the CDR3: TGTGCCAGCAGTCTCCTCGGGGGGGATTCACCCCTCCACTTT. Translation: CASSLLGGDSPLHF.

This clone showed up just a few times. The rearrangement links TRBV5-1 to TRBJ2-4; TRBD2 is a possible D gene (5 bases). Per germline, CDR1 SGHRS and CDR2 YFSETQ. V was cut by 1 base and J by 4 bases, with 9 bases left in between. The length of the CDR3 is 14 residues. Written as DNA, the CDR3 is TGCGCCAGCAGCTTGTGGACGGGAAAAAACATTCAGTACTTC. Residues: CASSLWTGKNIQYF.

This sequence joins TRBV5-6 and TRBJ1-6; a possible D gene is TRBD1 (6 bases). The CDR3 consists of 14 residues. Trimming shortened V by 4 bases and J by 7 bases, and 12 bases separated the two germline ends. Germline V gene sequence: CDR1 SGHDT, CDR2 YYEEEE. CDR3 protein: CASSHRDRNSPLHF. CDR3 coding DNA: TGTGCCAGCAGCCACAGGGACCGGAATTCACCCCTCCACTTT.

The chain combines TRBV5-1 with TRBJ2-7, with 10 bases that match TRBD1. The CDR3 contains 14 residues. Losses at the gene ends were 3 bases for V and 7 bases for J; bases not matched to a gene: 7. CDR1 and CDR2 (germline): SGHRS, YFSETQ. CDR3 sequence: CASSWGTGAGEQYF. The CDR3 DNA reads as TGCGCCAGCAGCTGGGGGACAGGGGCCGGAGAGCAGTACTTC.

V usage is TRBV3-1 (or the pseudogene TRBV3-2) and J usage is TRBJ1-6, with D perhaps TRBD1 (6 bases). CDR1 and CDR2 (germline): LGHDT, YNNKEL (reference sequence). CDR3 length equals 15 residues. The V gene lost 4 bases and the J gene lost 6 bases, with 13 bases spanning the gap. CDR3 DNA sequence: TGTGCCAGCAGCCCAGGGGCCCGGTCTAATTCACCCCTCCACTTT. Amino acids: CASSPGARSNSPLHF.

The V gene is TRBV5-1, the J gene TRBJ2-7, with 7 bases identical to TRBD1. The CDR3 is 15 residues long. V lost 4 bases to trimming and J lost 2 bases; unmatched junction nucleotides: 9. CDR1 and CDR2 (germline): SGHRS, YFSETQ. CDR3 nucleotide sequence: TGCGCCAGCAGCCTACCCTCCGGGACAGCCTACGAGCAGTACTTC. Amino acid sequence: CASSLPSGTAYEQYF.

This sequence joins TRBV6-5 and TRBJ2-7; 7 bases line up with TRBD2. The CDR3 loop spans 16 amino acids. CDR1 and CDR2 (germline): MNHEY, SVGAGI. The junction had 7 bases not matched to a gene; V was cut back by 0 bases and J by 2 bases. This CDR3 is CASSYSSPGTTYEQYF. CDR3 DNA: TGTGCCAGCAGTTACTCGAGTCCCGGGACTACCTACGAGCAGTACTTC.

The chain recombines TRBV2 with TRBJ1-6; 7 bases map to TRBD1. Unmatched junction bases numbered 6, after V lost 3 bases and J lost 7 bases. Germline loops: CDR1 SNHLY, CDR2 FYNNEI. The CDR3 covers 15 residues. Written as DNA, the CDR3 is TGTGCCAGCAGTGAGGCGAGGGGACAGAATTCACCCCTCCACTTT. Amino acid sequence: CASSEARGQNSPLHF.

This clone was recorded a few times. The chain links TRBV11-1 to TRBJ1-2; D gene uncertain. CDR3 length: 16 amino acids. V lost 1 base and J lost 8, with 20 bases in between. CDR1 and CDR2 (germline): SGHAT, FQDESV (reference sequence). Written as DNA, the CDR3 is TGTGCCAGCAGCTTAGATTGGCGGCGGGGTCCCCGGGGCTACACCTTC. It translates to CASSLDWRRGPRGYTF.

The V and J genes are TRBV10-3 and TRBJ1-1; no clear D. This CDR3 has 13 amino acids. V lost 5 bases, J lost 3 bases, and 10 bases lay in between. Germline CDR1 and CDR2: ENHRY and SYGVKD. Here the CDR3 reads CAISTREHTEAFF. The CDR3 bases are TGTGCCATCAGTACGCGGGAGCACACTGAAGCTTTCTTT.

The chain uses TRBV10-3 and TRBJ1-2, with D unclear. V was clipped by 4 bases and J by 4 bases, with 10 bases between them. This CDR3 contains 13 residues. The germline V gene has CDR1 ENHRY and CDR2 SYGVKD. Here the CDR3 reads CAISGAGIYGYTF. The CDR3 nucleotides are TGTGCCATCAGTGGCGCGGGGATCTATGGCTACACCTTC.

The chain is built from TRBV30 and TRBJ1-2; D unresolved. The germline V gene encodes CDR1 GTSNPN and CDR2 SVGIG (reference sequence). The V and J ends lost 2 bases and 3 bases respectively, with 10 bases between them. The CDR3 spans 13 residues. Here the CDR3 reads CAWSKSGYYGYTF. The CDR3 DNA sequence: TGTGCCTGGAGTAAATCGGGGTACTATGGCTACACCTTC.

The chain has TRBV2 and TRBJ2-1, with unresolved D. Germline V gene sequence: CDR1 SNHLY, CDR2 FYNNEI. The ends were cut back, 5 bases at V and 9 bases at J, with 11 bases in the middle. The CDR3 loop spans 12 amino acids. CDR3 sequence reads: CASSPRRGEQFF. In nucleotides, the CDR3 is TGTGCCAGCAGTCCACGGAGAGGTGAGCAGTTCTTC. The full variable domain, with the rest looked up from reference TRBV2 and TRBJ2-1, is EPEVTQTPSHQVTQMGQEVILRCVPISNHLYFYWYRQILGQKVEFLVSFYNNEISEKSEIFDDQFSVERPDGSNFTLKIRSTKLEDSAMYFCASSPRRGEQFFGPGTRLTVL.

DNA for the CDR3: TGTGCCACTATACAGCGTGCGGGAGGGACAGATACGCAGTATTTT. Translation: CATIQRAGGTDTQYF. The chain employs TRBV19 and TRBJ2-3; 9 nucleotides align to TRBD2. CDR1 and CDR2 from the germline V gene are LNHDA and SQIVND (reference sequence). V was clipped by 10 bases and J by 3 bases; unmatched bases: 11. The CDR3 runs to 15 residues.